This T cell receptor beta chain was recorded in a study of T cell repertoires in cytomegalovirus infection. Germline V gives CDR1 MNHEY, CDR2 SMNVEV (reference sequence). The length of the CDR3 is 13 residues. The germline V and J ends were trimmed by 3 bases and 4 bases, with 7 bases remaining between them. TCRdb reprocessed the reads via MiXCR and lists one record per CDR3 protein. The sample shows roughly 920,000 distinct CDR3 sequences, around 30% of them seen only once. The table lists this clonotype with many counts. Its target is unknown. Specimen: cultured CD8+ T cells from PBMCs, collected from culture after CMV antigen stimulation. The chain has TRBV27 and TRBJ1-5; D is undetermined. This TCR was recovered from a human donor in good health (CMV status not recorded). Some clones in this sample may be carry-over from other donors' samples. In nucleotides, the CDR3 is TGTGCCAGCAGTTTGAGTTTAAATCAGCCCCAGCATTTT. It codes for CASSLSLNQPQHF.